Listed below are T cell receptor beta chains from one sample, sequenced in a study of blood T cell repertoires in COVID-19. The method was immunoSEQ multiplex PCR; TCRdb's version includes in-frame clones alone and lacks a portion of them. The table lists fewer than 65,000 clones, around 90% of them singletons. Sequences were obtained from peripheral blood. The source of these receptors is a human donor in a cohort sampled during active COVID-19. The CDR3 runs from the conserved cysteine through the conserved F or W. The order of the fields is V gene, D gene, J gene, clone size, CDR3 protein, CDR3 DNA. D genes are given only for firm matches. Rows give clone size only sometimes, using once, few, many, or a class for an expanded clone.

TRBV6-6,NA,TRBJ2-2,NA,CASSYRDWNTGELFF,TGTGCCAGCAGTTACCGGGACTGGAACACCGGGGAGCTGTTTTTT
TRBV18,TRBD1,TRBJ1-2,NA,CASSPSGQVSGGYTF,TGTGCCAGCTCACCCTCCGGACAGGTATCTGGTGGCTACACCTTC
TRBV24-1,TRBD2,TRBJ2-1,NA,CATSEPGGVPNEQFF,TGTGCCACCAGTGAACCGGGAGGGGTCCCCAATGAGCAGTTCTTC
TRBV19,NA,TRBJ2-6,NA,CASSIAGRAFGANVLTF,TGTGCCAGTAGTATAGCGGGCAGGGCTTTTGGGGCCAACGTCCTGACTTTC
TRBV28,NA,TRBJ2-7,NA,CASHGTPSYEQYF,TGTGCCAGCCACGGGACTCCCTCCTACGAGCAGTACTTC
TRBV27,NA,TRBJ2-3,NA,CASSFFGGGTDTQYF,TGTGCCAGCAGTTTTTTCGGAGGGGGCACAGATACGCAGTATTTT
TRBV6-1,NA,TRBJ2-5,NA,CASSEARETQYF,TGTGCCAGCAGTGAAGCGAGGGAGACCCAGTACTTC
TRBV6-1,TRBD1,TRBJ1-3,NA,CASSGDRGLLNSGNTIYF,TGTGCCAGCAGTGGGGACAGGGGGCTTTTAAACTCTGGAAACACCATATATTTT
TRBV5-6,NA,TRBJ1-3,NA,CASSFGRVAAGNTIYF,TGTGCCAGCAGCTTCGGCAGGGTCGCGGCTGGAAACACCATATATTTT
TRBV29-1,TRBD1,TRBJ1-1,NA,CSVNRGTTEAFF,TGCAGCGTAAACAGGGGAACCACTGAAGCTTTCTTT
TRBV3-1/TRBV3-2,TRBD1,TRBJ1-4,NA,CASSPGTANEKLFF,TGTGCCAGCAGCCCCGGGACAGCTAATGAAAAACTGTTTTTT
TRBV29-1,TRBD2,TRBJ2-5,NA,CSVETLGGEWGETQYF,TGCAGCGTTGAAACCTTGGGGGGGGAATGGGGCGAGACCCAGTACTTC
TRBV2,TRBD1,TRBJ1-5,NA,CASTGEVQGNQPQHF,TGTGCTTCGACAGGGGAAGTCCAGGGCAATCAGCCCCAGCATTTT
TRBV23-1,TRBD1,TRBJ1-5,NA,CASSRKGQGAFQPQHF,TGCGCCAGCAGTCGAAAAGGACAGGGGGCATTTCAGCCCCAGCATTTT
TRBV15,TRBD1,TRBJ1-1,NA,CATSRVWTGAPEAFF,TGTGCCACCAGCAGAGTCTGGACAGGGGCCCCTGAAGCTTTCTTT
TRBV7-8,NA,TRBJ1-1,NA,CASSFGPIEAFF,TGTGCCAGCAGCTTCGGTCCGATTGAAGCTTTCTTT
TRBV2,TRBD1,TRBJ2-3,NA,CASSFWTGGTDTQYF,TGTGCCAGCAGTTTCTGGACAGGGGGCACAGATACGCAGTATTTT
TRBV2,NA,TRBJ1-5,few,CASRSQAHNQPQHF,TGTGCCAGCAGGAGCCAGGCCCACAATCAGCCCCAGCATTTT
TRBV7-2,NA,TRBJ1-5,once,CASSQGPGVNQPQHF,TGTGCCAGCAGCCAGGGGCCGGGTGTCAATCAGCCCCAGCATTTT
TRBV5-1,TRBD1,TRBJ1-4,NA,CASSLSRGTTNEKLFF,TGCGCCAGCAGCCTTTCCAGGGGGACAACTAATGAAAAACTGTTTTTT
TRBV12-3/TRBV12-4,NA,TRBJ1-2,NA,CASSITRSYGYTF,TGTGCCAGCAGCATAACAAGAAGCTATGGCTACACCTTC
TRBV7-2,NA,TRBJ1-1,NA,CASSSRRIGGVNTEAFF,TGTGCCAGCAGCTCTCGACGCATTGGAGGGGTGAACACTGAAGCTTTCTTT
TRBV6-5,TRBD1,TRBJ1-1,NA,CASSSRTGGLAFF,TGTGCCAGCAGTTCCCGGACAGGGGGCTTAGCTTTCTTT
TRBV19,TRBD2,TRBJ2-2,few,CASSIASLAGVLTGELFF,TGTGCCAGTAGTATAGCAAGTCTAGCGGGAGTTCTCACCGGGGAGCTGTTTTTT
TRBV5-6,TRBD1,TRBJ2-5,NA,CASSTPTGMVEETQYF,TGTGCCAGCAGCACGCCGACAGGGATGGTTGAAGAGACCCAGTACTTC
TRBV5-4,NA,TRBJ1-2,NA,CASSTQGGLNYGYTF,TGTGCCAGCAGCACACAGGGTGGGCTTAACTATGGCTACACCTTC
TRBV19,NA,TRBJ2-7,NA,CASSRQSRPSYEQYF,TGTGCCAGTAGTCGACAGTCCCGCCCCTCCTACGAGCAGTACTTC
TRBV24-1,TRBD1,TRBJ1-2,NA,CATSDGSGQGMRNYGYTF,TGTGCCACCAGTGATGGTTCGGGACAGGGAATGAGAAACTATGGCTACACCTTC
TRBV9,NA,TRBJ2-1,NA,CASSVGLGGASSYNEQFF,TGTGCCAGCAGCGTTGGGTTAGGGGGAGCGAGCTCCTACAATGAGCAGTTCTTC
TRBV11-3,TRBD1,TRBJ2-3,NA,CASTPAGGSTDTQYF,TGTGCCAGCACCCCGGCAGGGGGTAGCACAGATACGCAGTATTTT
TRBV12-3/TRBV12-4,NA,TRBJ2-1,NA,CASAILNNEQFF,TGTGCCAGCGCGATACTGAACAATGAGCAGTTCTTC
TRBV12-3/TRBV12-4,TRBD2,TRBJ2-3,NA,CASHSGRGDTQYF,TGTGCCAGTCATAGCGGGAGGGGGGATACGCAGTATTTT
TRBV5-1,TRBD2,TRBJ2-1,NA,CASSLVREGRQVNEQFF,TGCGCCAGCAGCTTGGTGCGGGAGGGCCGTCAGGTCAATGAGCAGTTCTTC
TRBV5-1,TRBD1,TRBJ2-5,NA,CASSFEGAQETQYF,TGCGCCAGCAGCTTTGAGGGGGCGCAAGAGACCCAGTACTTC
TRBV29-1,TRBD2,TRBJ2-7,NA,CSTGLAGGKQYF,TGCAGCACGGGACTAGCGGGAGGAAAGCAGTACTTC